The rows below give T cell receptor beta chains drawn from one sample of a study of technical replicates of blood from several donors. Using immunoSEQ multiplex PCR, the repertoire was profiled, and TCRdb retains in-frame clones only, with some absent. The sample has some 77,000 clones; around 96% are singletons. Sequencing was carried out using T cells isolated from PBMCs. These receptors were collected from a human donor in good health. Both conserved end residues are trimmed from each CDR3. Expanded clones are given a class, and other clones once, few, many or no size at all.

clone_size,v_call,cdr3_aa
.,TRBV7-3,ASSLLAGLYNEQF
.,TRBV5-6,ASSLGQGVT
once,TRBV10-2,ASSGAGVTEAF
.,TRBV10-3,AISEGLAGGLVNEQF
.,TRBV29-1,SVEKAGYAF
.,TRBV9,ASSLSGSGGTEAF
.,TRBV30,AWSVASGFQGYT
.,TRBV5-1,ASSLGVDGGYT
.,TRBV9,ASSVAGDSLTGELF
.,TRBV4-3,ASSQDIYGYPNEKLF
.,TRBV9,ASSVQGGGNTIY
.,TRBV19,ASSLRTGQVGNQPQH
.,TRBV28,ASSRWDRGGNTIY
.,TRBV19,ASNNRANEKLF
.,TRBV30,AWSRTSGGLRAYNEQF
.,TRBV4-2,ASSQDQREVNYEQY
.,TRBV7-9,ASSPYSDEQF
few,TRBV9,ASSVTGNTEAF
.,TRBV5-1,ASSLGLLDYRTGVSGNTIY
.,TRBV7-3,ASSLYRGDEQY
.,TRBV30,AWSVGANLYSNQPQH
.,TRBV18,ASSLAFRIKTSGRTNEQF
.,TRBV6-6,ASSYFQGREQF
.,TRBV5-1,ASSLLAGGGSYEQY
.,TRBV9,ASSGENYGYT
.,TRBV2,ASSGPGDRAMNTEAF
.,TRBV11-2,ASSLGRLETQY
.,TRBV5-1,ASSATGEIGYT
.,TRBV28,ASSLSSGANVLT
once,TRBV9,ASSVDGGLREQF
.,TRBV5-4,ASSLGDTEAF
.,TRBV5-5,ASSLVFLAKNTEAF
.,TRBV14,ASSPNFQGARTEAF
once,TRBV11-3,ASSPGWLAGVLDYNEQF